This T cell receptor (beta chain) was sequenced for a study of OX40 agonist ivuxolimab in advanced cancers. Method: immunoSEQ multiplex PCR; TCRdb's copy keeps in-frame clones and lacks some. Altogether 53,000 or so clones are present, 79% being singletons, with the ten largest covering around 2.4%. This clone has a single count. The receptor was derived from an adult with an advanced solid tumor such as melanoma, head and neck, liver or kidney cancer. The material was CD4+ or CD8+ T cells sorted from blood, obtained in a trial of the OX40 agonist ivuxolimab.

In DNA, the CDR3 is TGTGCCAGCCGACAGGTCAGCACCGGGGAGCTGTTTTTT. Protein: CASRQVSTGELFF. The chain combines TRBV2 with TRBJ2-2; possibly TRBD1 for D (6 bases). Germline-derived CDR1 and CDR2 are SNHLY and FYNNEI. The CDR3 covers 13 residues. V lost 8 bases to trimming and J lost 4 bases, with 11 bases between them.